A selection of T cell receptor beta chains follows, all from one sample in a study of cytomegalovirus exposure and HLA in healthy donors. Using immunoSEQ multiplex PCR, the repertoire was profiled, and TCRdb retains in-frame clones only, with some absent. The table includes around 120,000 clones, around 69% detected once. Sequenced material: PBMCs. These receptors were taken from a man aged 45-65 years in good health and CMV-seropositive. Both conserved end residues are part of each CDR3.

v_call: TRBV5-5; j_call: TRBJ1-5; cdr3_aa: CASSPGPDRGTNQPQHF
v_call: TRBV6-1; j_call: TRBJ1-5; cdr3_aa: CASSEGRENQPQHF
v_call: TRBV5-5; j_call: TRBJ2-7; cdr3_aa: CASSLSLAVPGEQYF
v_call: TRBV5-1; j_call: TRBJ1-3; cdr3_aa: CASSAQGVESGNTIYF
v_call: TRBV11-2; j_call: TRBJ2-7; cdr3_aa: CASSPPRVDEQYF
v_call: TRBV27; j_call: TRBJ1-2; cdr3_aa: CASSLNTQVGGYTF
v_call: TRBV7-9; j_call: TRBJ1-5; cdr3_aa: CASSRDSNQPQHF
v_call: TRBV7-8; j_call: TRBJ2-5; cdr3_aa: CASSLVEIADKETQYF
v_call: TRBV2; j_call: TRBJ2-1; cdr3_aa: CASSEGGLLSSYNEQFF
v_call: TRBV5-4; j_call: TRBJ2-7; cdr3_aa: CASRGDTSSYEQYF
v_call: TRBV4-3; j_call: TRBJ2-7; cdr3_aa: CASSQARQGTHEQYF
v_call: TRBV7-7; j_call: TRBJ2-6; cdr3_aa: CASSPSAGANVLTF
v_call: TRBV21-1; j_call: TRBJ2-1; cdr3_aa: CASSNMTGGEYNEQFF
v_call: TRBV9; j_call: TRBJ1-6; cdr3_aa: CASTRGGLSSYNSPLHF
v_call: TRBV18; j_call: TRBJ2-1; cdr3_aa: CASSPLRGFSYNEQFF
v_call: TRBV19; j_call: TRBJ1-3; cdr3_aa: CASSTYRDRASGNTIYF
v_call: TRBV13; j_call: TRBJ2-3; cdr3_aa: CASSEAGVWTDTQYF
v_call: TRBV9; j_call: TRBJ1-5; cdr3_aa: CASSVPLGEDQPQHF
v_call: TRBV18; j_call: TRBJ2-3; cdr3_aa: CASSLGPGREADTQYF
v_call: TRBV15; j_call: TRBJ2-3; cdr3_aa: CATTRPGGPQYF
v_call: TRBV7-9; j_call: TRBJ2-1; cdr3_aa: CASSSGTSGTNEQFF
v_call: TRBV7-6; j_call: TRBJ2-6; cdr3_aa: CASSWGGGRGANVLTF
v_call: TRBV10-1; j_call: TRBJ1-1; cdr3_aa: CASMGQLNTEAFF
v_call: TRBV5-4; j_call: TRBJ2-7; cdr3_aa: CASSWDRGGEQYF
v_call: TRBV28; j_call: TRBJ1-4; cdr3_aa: CASSPTDRGNEKLFF
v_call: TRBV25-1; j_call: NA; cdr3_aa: CASSESRDRGTYEQYF
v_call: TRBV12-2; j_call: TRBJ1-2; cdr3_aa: CASVIRENWGTGTAYGYTF
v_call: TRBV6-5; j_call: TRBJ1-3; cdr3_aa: CASSRQVSSGNTIYF
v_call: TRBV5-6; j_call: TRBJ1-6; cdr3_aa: CASSVDGNSPLHF